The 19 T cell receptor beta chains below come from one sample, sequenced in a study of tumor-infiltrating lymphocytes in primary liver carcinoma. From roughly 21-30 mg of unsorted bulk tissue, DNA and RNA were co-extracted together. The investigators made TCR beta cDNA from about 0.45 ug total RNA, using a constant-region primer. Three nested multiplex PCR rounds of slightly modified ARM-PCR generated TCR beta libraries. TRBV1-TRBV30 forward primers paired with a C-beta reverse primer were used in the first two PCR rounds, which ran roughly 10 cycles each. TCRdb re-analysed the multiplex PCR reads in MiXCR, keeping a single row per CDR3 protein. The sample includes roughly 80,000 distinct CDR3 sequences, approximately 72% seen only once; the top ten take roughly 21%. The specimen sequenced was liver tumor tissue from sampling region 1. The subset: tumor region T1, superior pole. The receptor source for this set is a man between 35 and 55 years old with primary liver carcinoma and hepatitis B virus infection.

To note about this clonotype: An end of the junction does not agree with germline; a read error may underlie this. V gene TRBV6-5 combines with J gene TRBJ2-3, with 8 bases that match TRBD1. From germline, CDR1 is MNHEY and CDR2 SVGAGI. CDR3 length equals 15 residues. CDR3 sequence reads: CTSRPGTGNYDTQFF. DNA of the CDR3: TGTACCAGCAGACCCGGGACAGGCAATTACGATACACAGTTTTTT.

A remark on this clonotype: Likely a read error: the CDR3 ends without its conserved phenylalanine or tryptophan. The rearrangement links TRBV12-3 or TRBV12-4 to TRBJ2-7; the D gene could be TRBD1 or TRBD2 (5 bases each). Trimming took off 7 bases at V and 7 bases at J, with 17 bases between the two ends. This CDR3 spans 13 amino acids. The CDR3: CASTRDQGYEQYL. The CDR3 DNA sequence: TGTGCCAGCACCCGGGACCAGGGCTATGAGCAGTACTTG.

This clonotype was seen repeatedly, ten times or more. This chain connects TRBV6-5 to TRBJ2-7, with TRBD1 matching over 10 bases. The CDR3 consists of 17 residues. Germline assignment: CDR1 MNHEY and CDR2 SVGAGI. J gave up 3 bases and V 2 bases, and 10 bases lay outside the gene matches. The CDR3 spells CASSYTMTGGRSYEQYF. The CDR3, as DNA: TGTGCCAGCAGTTACACAATGACAGGGGGCAGGAGCTACGAGCAGTACTTC.

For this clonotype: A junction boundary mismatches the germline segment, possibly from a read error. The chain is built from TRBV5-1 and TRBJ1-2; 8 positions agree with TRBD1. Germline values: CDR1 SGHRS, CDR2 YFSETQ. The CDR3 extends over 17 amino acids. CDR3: CVSSLVGQGATNYGYTF. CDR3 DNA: TGCGTCAGCAGCTTGGTTGGACAGGGCGCAACTAACTATGGCTACACCTTC.

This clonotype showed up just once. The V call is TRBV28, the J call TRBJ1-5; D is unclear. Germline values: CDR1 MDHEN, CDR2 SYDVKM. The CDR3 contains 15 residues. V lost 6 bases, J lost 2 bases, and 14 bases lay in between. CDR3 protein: CASSLHGEGNQPQHF. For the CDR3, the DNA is TGTGCCAGCAGCCTTCACGGAGAGGGCAATCAGCCCCAGCATTTT.

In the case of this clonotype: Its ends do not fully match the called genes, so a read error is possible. DNA for the CDR3: TGTGCCAGCAGCCATGACTTGGGAGATACGCGGTATTTT. This sequence encodes CASSHDLGDTRYF. This chain connects TRBV4-2 to TRBJ2-3; possible D gene TRBD2, 5 bases. Germline CDR1 is LGHNA and CDR2 is YNFKEQ. The CDR3 extends over 13 amino acids.

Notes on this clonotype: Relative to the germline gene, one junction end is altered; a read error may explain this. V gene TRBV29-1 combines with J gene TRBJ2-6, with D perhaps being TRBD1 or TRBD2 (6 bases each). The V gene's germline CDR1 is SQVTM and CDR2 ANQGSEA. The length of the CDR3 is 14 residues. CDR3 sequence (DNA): TGTAGCGTTACTACAGGGACTGGGACCAACGTCCTGACTTTC. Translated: CSVTTGTGTNVLTF.

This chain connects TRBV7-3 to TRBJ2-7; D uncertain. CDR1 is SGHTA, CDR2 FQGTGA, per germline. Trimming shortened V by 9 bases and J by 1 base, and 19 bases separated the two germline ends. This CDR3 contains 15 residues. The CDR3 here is CARSPDGGESYEQYF. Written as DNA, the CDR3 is TGTGCCAGGAGCCCAGACGGTGGGGAATCCTACGAGCAGTACTTC. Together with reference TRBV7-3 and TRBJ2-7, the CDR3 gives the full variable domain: GAGVSQTPSNKVTEKGKYVELRCDPISGHTALYWYRQSLGQGPEFLIYFQGTGAADDSGLPNDRFFAVRPEGSVSTLKIQRTERGDSAVYLCARSPDGGESYEQYFGPGTRLTVT.

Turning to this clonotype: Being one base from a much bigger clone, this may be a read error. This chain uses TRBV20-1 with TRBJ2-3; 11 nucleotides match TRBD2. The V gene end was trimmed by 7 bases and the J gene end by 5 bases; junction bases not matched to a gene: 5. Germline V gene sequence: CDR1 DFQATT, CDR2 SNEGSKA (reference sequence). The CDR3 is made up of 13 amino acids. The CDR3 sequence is CSDSGRAKDTQYF. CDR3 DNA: TGCAGTGATAGCGGGAGGGCCAAAGATACGCAGTATTTT.

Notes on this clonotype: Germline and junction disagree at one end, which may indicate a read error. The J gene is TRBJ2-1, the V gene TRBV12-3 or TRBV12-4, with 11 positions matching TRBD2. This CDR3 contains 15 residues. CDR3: CAGTPGTSGPNEQFF. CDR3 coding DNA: TGTGCCGGTACCCCCGGGACTAGCGGCCCCAATGAGCAGTTCTTT.

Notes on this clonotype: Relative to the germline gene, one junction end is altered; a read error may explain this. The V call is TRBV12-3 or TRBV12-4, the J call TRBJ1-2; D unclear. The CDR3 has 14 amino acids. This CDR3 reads CATNPQGPMGGYTF. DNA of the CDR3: TGCGCCACCAACCCACAAGGCCCCATGGGCGGCTACACCTTC.

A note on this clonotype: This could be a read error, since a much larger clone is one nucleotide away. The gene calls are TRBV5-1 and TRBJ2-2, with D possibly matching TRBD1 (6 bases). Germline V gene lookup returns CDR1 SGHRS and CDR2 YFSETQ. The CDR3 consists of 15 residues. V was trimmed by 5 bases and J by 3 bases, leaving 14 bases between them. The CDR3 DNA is TGCGCCAGCAGGCTCCGGGCAGGGGACACCGGGGAGCTGTTTTTT. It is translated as CASRLRAGDTGELFF.

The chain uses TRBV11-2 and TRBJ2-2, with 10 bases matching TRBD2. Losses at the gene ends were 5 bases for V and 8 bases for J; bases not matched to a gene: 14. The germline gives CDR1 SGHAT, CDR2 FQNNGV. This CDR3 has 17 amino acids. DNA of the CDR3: TGTGCCAGCAGCGGAGGACTAGCGGAGCGGAGTACTGGGGAGCTGTTTTTT. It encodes CASSGGLAERSTGELFF.

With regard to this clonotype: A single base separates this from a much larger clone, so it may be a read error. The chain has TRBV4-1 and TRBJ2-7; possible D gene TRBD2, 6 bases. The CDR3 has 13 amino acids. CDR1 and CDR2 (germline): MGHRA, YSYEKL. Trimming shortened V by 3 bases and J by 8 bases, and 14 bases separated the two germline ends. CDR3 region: CASSHGGSHKQYF. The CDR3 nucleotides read TGCGCCAGCAGCCACGGGGGTTCCCACAAGCAGTACTTC.

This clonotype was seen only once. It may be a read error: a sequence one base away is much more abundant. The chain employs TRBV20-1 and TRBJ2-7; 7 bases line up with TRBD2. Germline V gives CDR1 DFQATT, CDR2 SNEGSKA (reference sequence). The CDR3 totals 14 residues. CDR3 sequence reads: CGARPGGYSYEQYF. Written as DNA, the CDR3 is TGCGGTGCTAGACCGGGAGGCTACTCCTACGAGCAGTACTTC.

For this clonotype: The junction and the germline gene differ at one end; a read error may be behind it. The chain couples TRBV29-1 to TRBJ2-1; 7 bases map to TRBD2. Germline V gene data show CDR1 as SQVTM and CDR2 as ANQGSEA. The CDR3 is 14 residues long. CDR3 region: CSVCLAEVVNEQSF. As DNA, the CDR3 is TGCAGCGTGTGCCTAGCGGAGGTAGTGAATGAGCAGTCCTTC.

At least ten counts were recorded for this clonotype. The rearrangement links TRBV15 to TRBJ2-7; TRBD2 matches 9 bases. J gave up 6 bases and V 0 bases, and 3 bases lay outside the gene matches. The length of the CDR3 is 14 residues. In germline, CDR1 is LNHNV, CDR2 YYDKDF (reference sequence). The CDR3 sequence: CATSRERLAAEQYF. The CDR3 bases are TGTGCCACCAGCAGAGAAAGACTAGCGGCCGAGCAGTACTTC.

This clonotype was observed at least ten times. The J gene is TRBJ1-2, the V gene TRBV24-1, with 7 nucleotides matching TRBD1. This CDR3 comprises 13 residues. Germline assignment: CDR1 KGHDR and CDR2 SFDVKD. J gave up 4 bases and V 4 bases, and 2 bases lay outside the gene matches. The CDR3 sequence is CATSEQGTYGYTF. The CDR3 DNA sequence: TGTGCCACCAGTGAACAGGGGACCTATGGCTACACCTTC.

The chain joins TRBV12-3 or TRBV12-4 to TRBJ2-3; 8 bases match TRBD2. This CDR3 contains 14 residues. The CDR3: CLSSLALAGDTQYF. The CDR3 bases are TGTCTCAGCAGTTTAGCGCTAGCGGGAGATACGCAGTATTTT.